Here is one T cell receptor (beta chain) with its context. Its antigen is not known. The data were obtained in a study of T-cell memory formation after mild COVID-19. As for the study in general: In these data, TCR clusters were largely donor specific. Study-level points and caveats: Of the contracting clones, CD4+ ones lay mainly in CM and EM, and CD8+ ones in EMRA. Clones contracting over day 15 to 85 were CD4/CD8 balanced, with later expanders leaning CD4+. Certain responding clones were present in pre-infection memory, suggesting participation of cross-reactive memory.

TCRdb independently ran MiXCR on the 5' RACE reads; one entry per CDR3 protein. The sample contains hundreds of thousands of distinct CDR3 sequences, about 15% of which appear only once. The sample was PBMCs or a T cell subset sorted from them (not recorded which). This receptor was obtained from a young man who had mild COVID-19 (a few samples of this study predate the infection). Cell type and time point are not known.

The CDR3 DNA reads as TGTGCCTGGAGTACCGGGACGGACCGCGAGCAGTACTTC. Translation: CAWSTGTDREQYF. The chain has TRBV30 and TRBJ2-7; TRBD1 or TRBD2 may be the D gene (5 bases each). CDR3 length: 13 amino acids. Between the trimmed V and J ends, which lost 2 bases and 6 bases, there was a span of 14 bases. The germline V gene encodes CDR1 GTSNPN and CDR2 SVGIG (reference sequence). Full variable domain (outside the CDR3, taken from reference TRBV30 and TRBJ2-7): SQTIHQWPATLVQPVGSPLSLECTVEGTSNPNLYWYRQAAGRGLQLLFYSVGIGQISSEVPQNLSASRPQDRQFILSSKKLLLSDSGFYLCAWSTGTDREQYFGPGTRLTVT.